This T cell receptor (beta chain) was documented in a study of CD8+CD57+ T cells in acquired aplastic anemia. All patients picked for sequencing had shown, by flow cytometry, an expansion of CD8+CD57+ cells. Blood sampling was performed on the patients, and none of them had received therapy by then. Germline values: CDR1 SGHTA, CDR2 FQGTGA. V was pared by 5 bases and J by 1 base, with 8 bases between. The CDR3 length is 13 residues. The use of genomic DNA as template underpinned the TCR beta VDJ and CDR3 profiling. TCRdb analysed the reads with MiXCR anew, one entry per CDR3 protein. The sample includes roughly 220,000 distinct CDR3 sequences, 65% of them seen just once.

This receptor was identified in a human donor with aplastic anemia. Sequencing input: sorted CD4+, CD8+, or CD8+CD57+ T cells (not recorded which) from PBMCs. The gene calls are TRBV7-3 and TRBJ1-1; a weak D match, TRBD1 (6 bases). CDR3 nucleotide sequence: TGTGCCAGCAGCACAGGGTCGAACACTGAAGCTTTCTTT. This translates into CASSTGSNTEAFF. The whole variable domain, remainder taken from reference TRBV7-3 and TRBJ1-1, is GAGVSQTPSNKVTEKGKYVELRCDPISGHTALYWYRQSLGQGPEFLIYFQGTGAADDSGLPNDRFFAVRPEGSVSTLKIQRTERGDSAVYLCASSTGSNTEAFFGQGTRLTVV.